This T cell receptor beta chain was recorded in a study of T cell responses to AZD1222 COVID-19 vaccine. Whole-study results and caveats: Close to half of all spike-specific TCRs reportedly target regions of the variants that are unmutated. Repertoires were collected only later (after the peak T cell response had occurred). Spike-specific TCR breadth rose after two AZD1222 doses, and depth rose as well. White British donors predominated, females outnumbered males, and clonal diversity was possibly underestimated.

Measured with immunoSEQ multiplex PCR; TCRdb has only the in-frame clones, and not every one. Of 25,000 to 30,000 clones listed, approximately 90% are singletons. Points on this clone: As yet, its antigen is unknown.

The CDR3 spans 14 residues. Germline V CDR1 and CDR2: MRHNA, SNTAGT. V was trimmed by 3 bases and J by 8 bases, leaving 14 bases between them. The chain carries TRBV6-4 and TRBJ2-4, with a possible D match to TRBD2 (5 bases). The sequences come from peripheral blood, collected 28 days after the second AZD1222 dose. This TCR derives from an adult who received the AZD1222 COVID-19 vaccine. CDR3 sequence reads: CASSELPGNDIQYF. The CDR3 nucleotides are TGTGCCAGCAGTGAGTTGCCGGGAAACGACATTCAGTACTTC.